The 17 T cell receptor beta chains below all came from one sample that was sequenced in a study of cytomegalovirus exposure and HLA in healthy donors. The PCR had 60 Vbeta and 13 Jbeta primers. Using immunoSEQ multiplex PCR, the repertoire was profiled, and TCRdb retains in-frame clones only, with some absent. The sample consists of about 150,000 clones, roughly 80% of them appearing once. The sample consisted of PBMCs. These receptors all stem from a man aged 30 to 45 in good health and CMV-seropositive.

The V gene is TRBV28, the J gene TRBJ2-2; 10 nucleotides agree with TRBD2. V dropped 9 bases and J dropped 6; count of bases not matched to a gene: 10. The CDR3 sequence is 15 residues long. From germline, CDR1 is MDHEN and CDR2 SYDVKM. DNA of the CDR3: TGTGCCAGTAAGGAGCGGGAGGGCCACTCCGGGGAGCTGTTTTTT. As protein: CASKEREGHSGELFF.

This chain joins TRBV5-1 and TRBJ2-3; 8 bases align to TRBD2. The V segment lost 3 bases and the J segment 0 bases; nucleotides outside the gene matches: 9. The CDR3 extends over 17 amino acids. Germline V gene sequence: CDR1 SGHRS, CDR2 YFSETQ. This CDR3 is CASSSLGSGGSTDTQYF. The CDR3 coding sequence is TGCGCCAGCAGCTCCCTCGGTTCGGGGGGGAGCACAGATACGCAGTATTTT.

The sample holds a few counts of this clone. V usage is TRBV6-1 and J usage is TRBJ2-5; D not resolved. The length of the CDR3 is 12 residues. Trimming removed 4 bases from V and 4 bases from J, with 7 bases in between. Germline CDR1 and CDR2: MNHNS and SASEGT. The CDR3: CASSVRGETQYF. As DNA, the CDR3 is TGTGCCAGCAGTGTTAGAGGAGAGACCCAGTACTTC.

This chain joins TRBV28 and TRBJ2-2, with D tentatively TRBD1 (5 bases). This CDR3 contains 15 residues. V shed 0 bases and J shed 5 bases, with 10 bases lying between them. Germline values: CDR1 MDHEN, CDR2 SYDVKM. The CDR3 nucleotides are TGTGCCAGCAGTTTATGGGATGACAGTACCGGGGAGCTGTTTTTT. Its protein product is CASSLWDDSTGELFF. The variable domain in full, with the rest retrieved from reference TRBV28 and TRBJ2-2, is DVKVTQSSRYLVKRTGEKVFLECVQDMDHENMFWYRQDPGLGLRLIYFSYDVKMKEKGDIPEGYSVSREKKERFSLILESASTNQTSMYLCASSLWDDSTGELFFGEGSRLTVL.

Concerning this clone itself: Other DNA variants within this sample encode the same CDR3. The genes are TRBV7-9 and TRBJ2-5; 8 nucleotides line up with TRBD2. The CDR3 spans 16 residues. Germline CDR1 and CDR2: SEHNR and FQNEAQ (reference sequence). The J segment lost 4 bases and the V segment lost 6 bases, leaving 13 bases of the junction unmatched. CDR3 sequence reads: CASSPGGATQGETQYF. DNA of the CDR3: TGTGCCAGCAGTCCGGGGGGGGCTACCCAGGGAGAGACCCAGTACTTC.

This chain connects TRBV6-6 to TRBJ2-1; 9 positions match TRBD1. Germline CDR1 MNHNY, CDR2 SVGAGI (reference sequence). The CDR3 sequence is 13 residues long. V gave up 5 bases and J gave up 12 bases; unmatched junction bases: 8. CDR3 nucleotide sequence: TGTGCCAGCAGTACTGGGACAGGGCGGGGGCAGTTCTTC. It codes for CASSTGTGRGQFF.

This sequence joins TRBV5-6 and TRBJ1-1; 10 bases agree with TRBD1. This CDR3 contains 18 residues. J gave up 6 bases and V 2 bases, and 16 bases lay outside the gene matches. Germline CDR1 and CDR2: SGHDT and YYEEEE. CDR3 DNA: TGTGCCAGCAGCTTCAAGACAGGGGGCCGGACAGGAAACTCTGAAGCTTTCTTT. This sequence encodes CASSFKTGGRTGNSEAFF.

The V call is TRBV5-1, the J call TRBJ2-1; 7 bases fit TRBD1. From germline, CDR1 is SGHRS and CDR2 YFSETQ. The CDR3 consists of 15 residues. After removal of 1 base from V and 10 bases from J, the junction contained 11 bases not matched to a gene. The CDR3: CASSLQDRLVGEQFF. The CDR3 coding sequence is TGCGCCAGCAGCTTGCAGGACAGGCTTGTCGGCGAGCAGTTCTTC.

The chain employs TRBV5-3 and TRBJ2-3; TRBD1 is a possible D gene (5 bases). TRBV5-3 is identified as an open reading frame with a role that is uncertain. Trimming shortened V by 3 bases and J by 6 bases, and 17 bases separated the two germline ends. There are 15 residues in the CDR3. The CDR3, as DNA: TGTGCCAGAAGCTGGGCGGAGCAGGGCGTGGATACGCAGTATTTT. This sequence encodes CARSWAEQGVDTQYF.

This sequence joins TRBV4-2 and TRBJ2-7; 8 bases are a match to TRBD2. The V and J ends lost 0 bases and 3 bases, in that order; junction bases with no gene match: 10. The CDR3 spans 17 residues. Germline CDR1 is LGHNA and CDR2 is YNFKEQ. This CDR3 is CASSQDIGSGDYYEQYF. CDR3 coding DNA: TGTGCCAGCAGCCAAGATATAGGTAGCGGGGACTACTACGAGCAGTACTTC.

This clone has just one count. The chain couples TRBV4-2 to TRBJ1-6; the D gene is possibly TRBD1 (6 bases). V lost 0 bases, J lost 1 base, and 22 bases lay in between. This CDR3 has 21 residues. Germline lookup yields CDR1 LGHNA and CDR2 YNFKEQ. The CDR3 loop reads CASSQDMGDGRGFSYNSPLHF. Written as DNA, the CDR3 is TGTGCCAGCAGCCAAGATATGGGTGATGGGAGGGGGTTTTCCTATAATTCACCCCTCCACTTT.

The V call is TRBV11-2, the J call TRBJ2-3; no clear D. The CDR3 loop spans 12 amino acids. V lost 4 bases to trimming and J lost 2 bases, with 4 bases between them. CDR1 is SGHAT, CDR2 FQNNGV, per germline. The CDR3 sequence is CASSSYTDTQYF. DNA of the CDR3: TGTGCCAGCAGCTCTTACACAGATACGCAGTATTTT.

The chain couples TRBV25-1 to TRBJ1-1; maybe TRBD1 (5 bases). The CDR3 covers 11 residues. Per the germline V gene, CDR1 is MGHDK and CDR2 is SYGVNS. Between the trimmed V and J ends, which lost 6 bases and 10 bases, there was a span of 12 bases. CDR3: CASRTGGRAFF. In DNA, the CDR3 is TGTGCCAGCAGAACCGGGGGACGAGCTTTCTTT.

The genes are TRBV27 and TRBJ2-7, with 9 bases matching TRBD1. The CDR3 is 15 residues long. The trim removed 4 bases at V and 7 bases at J, leaving 11 bases unmatched. Germline V gene lookup returns CDR1 MNHEY and CDR2 SMNVEV (reference sequence). The CDR3 here is CASSSTYGTGWEQYF. The CDR3, as DNA: TGTGCCAGCAGTTCCACCTATGGGACAGGGTGGGAGCAGTACTTC.

The chain couples TRBV30 to TRBJ2-7; D is perhaps TRBD2 (6 bases). The germline V and J ends were trimmed by 5 bases and 0 bases, with 14 bases remaining between them. Per germline, CDR1 GTSNPN and CDR2 SVGIG (reference sequence). CDR3 length: 14 amino acids. The CDR3 DNA reads as TGTGCCTGGGGGGGGACGGAGACCTCCTACGAGCAGTACTTC. Amino acids: CAWGGTETSYEQYF.

This clone is medium-sized within its sample. The chain combines TRBV6-6 with TRBJ1-3; D may be TRBD1 (5 bases). Per the germline V gene, CDR1 is MNHNY and CDR2 is SVGAGI (reference sequence). The CDR3 is made up of 15 amino acids. The V and J ends lost 4 bases and 0 bases respectively, with 10 bases between them. The CDR3: CASSSIQGSGNTIYF. The CDR3, as DNA: TGTGCCAGCAGTTCAATCCAGGGCTCTGGAAACACCATATATTTT.

This clone was found once. The rearrangement uses TRBV18 and TRBJ1-2; tentatively, D is TRBD1 (5 bases). There are 16 residues in the CDR3. Trimming removed 3 bases at V and 5 bases at J, with 19 bases between. Per germline, CDR1 KGHSH and CDR2 LQKENI. CDR3 region: CASSPQGVSGYYGYTF. CDR3 sequence (DNA): TGTGCCAGCTCACCCCAGGGCGTATCAGGGTATTATGGCTACACCTTC.